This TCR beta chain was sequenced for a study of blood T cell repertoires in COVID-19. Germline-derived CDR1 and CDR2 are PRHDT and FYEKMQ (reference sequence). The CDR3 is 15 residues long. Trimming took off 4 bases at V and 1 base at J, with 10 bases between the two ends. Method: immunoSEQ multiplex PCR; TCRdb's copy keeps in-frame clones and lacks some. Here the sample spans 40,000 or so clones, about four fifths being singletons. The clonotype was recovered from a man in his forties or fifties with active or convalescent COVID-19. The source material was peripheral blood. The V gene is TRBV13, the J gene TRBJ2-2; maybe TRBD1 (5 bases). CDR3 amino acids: CASSSLDRNTGELFF. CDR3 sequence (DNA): TGTGCCAGCAGCTCCTTAGACAGGAACACCGGGGAGCTGTTTTTT.